Below are 25 T cell receptor beta chains sequenced from a single sample in a study of CD8 T cells in ankylosing spondylitis. Overall study results and limits: What appeared characteristic of ankylosing spondylitis blood was a TCR beta motif of fewer than ten highly homologous variants.

No antigen is known for these receptors. A single record per CDR3 protein comes from TCRdb applying MiXCR to the 5' RACE reads. Of some 800,000 distinct CDR3 sequences detected, over 9.5% appear once; the ten largest clones hold approximately 0.46%. The sample was blood, either unsorted or a sorted T cell fraction (not recorded which). These receptors all stem from a male donor with ankylosing spondylitis.

The V gene is TRBV2, the J gene TRBJ2-1; TRBD2 aligns across 7 bases. The CDR3 contains 14 residues. J lost 9 bases, V lost 3 bases, and 8 bases had no gene match. CDR1 is SNHLY and CDR2 is FYNNEI in the germline V gene. CDR3 DNA sequence: TGTGCCAGCAGTGAGACCGGACTAGTGGGTGAGCAGTTCTTC. Its translation: CASSETGLVGEQFF.

This clonotype turned up a few times. The chain combines TRBV7-9 with TRBJ2-5; TRBD2 agrees at 8 bases. Trimming at V came to 8 bases and at J to 0 bases, leaving 2 bases not matched to a gene. CDR1 is SEHNR and CDR2 is FQNEAQ in the germline V gene (reference sequence). This CDR3 is 13 amino acids long. The CDR3 nucleotides read TGTGCCAGCGAGCGGGGGAACCAAGAGACCCAGTACTTC. Translating gives CASERGNQETQYF.

The table lists this clonotype with a few counts. The chain joins TRBV5-1 to TRBJ2-2; tentatively, D is TRBD1 or TRBD2 (5 bases each). Per the germline V gene, CDR1 is SGHRS and CDR2 is YFSETQ. The germline V and J ends were trimmed by 0 bases and 7 bases, with 16 bases remaining between them. The CDR3 totals 16 residues. The CDR3 nucleotides read TGCGCCAGCAGCTTGGCAGCGGCCGGGGCGGACGGGGAGCTGTTTTTT. Protein product: CASSLAAAGADGELFF. Variable domain in full (rest from reference TRBV5-1 and TRBJ2-2): KAGVTQTPRYLIKTRGQQVTLSCSPISGHRSVSWYQQTPGQGLQFLFEYFSETQRNKGNFPGRFSGRQFSNSRSEMNVSTLELGDSALYLCASSLAAAGADGELFFGEGSRLTVL.

This clonotype was seen more than once but under ten times. This sequence joins TRBV2 and TRBJ2-3; D is unclear. Trimming left V 5 bases short and J 4 bases short, with 7 bases between. The CDR3 extends over 12 amino acids. From germline, CDR1 is SNHLY and CDR2 FYNNEI. The CDR3 coding sequence is TGTGCCAGCAGTAAGGTACCAGATACGCAGTATTTT. This codes for CASSKVPDTQYF.

The V gene is TRBV27, the J gene TRBJ1-2; unclear D gene. The CDR3 is 14 amino acids. Looked up from germline, CDR1 is MNHEY and CDR2 is SMNVEV (reference sequence). Trimming removed 5 bases from V and 7 bases from J, with 17 bases in between. The CDR3 loop is CASSPDTPPTGYTF. The CDR3 region has the DNA TGTGCCAGCAGTCCCGACACCCCACCCACTGGCTACACCTTC.

In this sample, this clonotype turned up a few times. The chain combines TRBV20-1 with TRBJ1-6; 11 bases match TRBD1. The germline gives CDR1 DFQATT, CDR2 SNEGSKA (reference sequence). V lost 6 bases, J lost 16 bases, and 14 bases stayed unmatched. This CDR3 comprises 14 residues. In DNA, the CDR3 is TGCAGTGCAAGTGGGACAGGGGGAAGTCCCCCACTCCACTTT. Translated, it gives CSASGTGGSPPLHF.

The rearrangement links TRBV20-1 to TRBJ2-1; 8 bases agree with TRBD2. This CDR3 is built from 16 residues. J was trimmed by 1 base and V by 1 base; bases with no gene match: 6. Per the germline V gene, CDR1 is DFQATT and CDR2 is SNEGSKA (reference sequence). CDR3 sequence: CSARAPGLGSYNEQFF. Here the CDR3 DNA reads TGCAGTGCTAGAGCTCCGGGACTAGGGTCCTACAATGAGCAGTTCTTC.

About this clonotype itself: This may arise from a read error, as a much more abundant clone is one base away. V is TRBV5-1 and J is TRBJ2-1, with D hard to call. The CDR3 spans 15 residues. CDR1 and CDR2 from the germline V gene are SGHRS and YFSETQ. V shed 1 base and J shed 8 bases, with 16 bases lying between them. CDR3 sequence reads: CASSLRPSYSDEQFF. As DNA, the CDR3 is TGCGCCAGCAGCTTGCGACCGAGCTACAGCGATGAGCAGTTCTTC.

The J gene is TRBJ1-2, the V gene TRBV4-3; 7 nucleotides agree with TRBD1. This CDR3 is 13 amino acids long. The germline V gene encodes CDR1 LGHNA and CDR2 YSLEER. Trimming took 9 bases from V and 3 from J; bases not matched to a gene: 7. The CDR3 region is CASSDRKYYGYTF. DNA of the CDR3: TGCGCCAGTTCGGACAGGAAGTACTATGGCTACACCTTC.

This clonotype was counted a few times. The J gene is TRBJ2-1, the V gene TRBV6-1; TRBD2 matches 7 bases. The CDR3 spans 9 residues. V lost 8 bases, J lost 16 bases, and 5 bases stayed unmatched. Germline V gene lookup returns CDR1 MNHNS and CDR2 SASEGT. CDR3 sequence (DNA): TGTGCCAGCGGGAGGGGCGGATTCTTC. Protein product: CASGRGGFF.

This clonotype was detected only a few times. This chain joins TRBV9 and TRBJ1-1; D is uncertain. Germline-derived CDR1 and CDR2 are SGDLS and YYNGEE. The CDR3 loop spans 15 amino acids. V was shortened by 0 bases and J by 5 bases, with 14 bases between the two germline ends. This CDR3 is CASSVDPGSRTEAFF. The CDR3 nucleotides are TGTGCCAGCAGCGTAGATCCGGGGAGTCGGACTGAAGCTTTCTTT.

In this sample, this clonotype turned up a few times. The chain couples TRBV29-1 to TRBJ2-2; D possibly corresponds to TRBD2 (5 bases). Germline V lookup: CDR1 SQVTM, CDR2 ANQGSEA. V shed 7 bases and J shed 3 bases, with 12 bases lying between them. This CDR3 has 13 residues. The CDR3 loop is CSARSVDTGELFF. As DNA, the CDR3 is TGCAGCGCCCGTAGCGTCGACACCGGGGAGCTGTTTTTT.

This chain connects TRBV18 to TRBJ1-4; no firm D call. Per germline, CDR1 KGHSH and CDR2 LQKENI. The CDR3 length is 14 residues. V shed 0 bases and J shed 5 bases, with 7 bases lying between them. The CDR3 DNA is TGTGCCAGCTCACCACCGTCCCAGAATGAAAAACTGTTTTTT. Translation: CASSPPSQNEKLFF.

The J gene is TRBJ2-3, the V gene TRBV29-1, with 8 bases fitting TRBD1. Germline V gene data show CDR1 as SQVTM and CDR2 as ANQGSEA. With V trimmed by 6 bases and J by 2 bases, 7 bases remained unmatched. The CDR3 loop spans 14 amino acids. CDR3 sequence reads: CSVSRGLDTDTQYF. The CDR3 DNA reads as TGCAGCGTATCCAGGGGGCTGGACACAGATACGCAGTATTTT.

This clonotype was seen ten or more times. The chain recombines TRBV6-2 or TRBV6-3 with TRBJ2-1; TRBD2 aligns across 11 bases. V gave up 0 bases and J gave up 13 bases; unmatched junction bases: 11. Germline V gene data show CDR1 as MNHEY and CDR2 as SVGEGT. There are 16 residues in the CDR3. The CDR3 nucleotides are TGTGCCAGCAGTTACTCGATCGAAGAGACTAGCGGGGCTCAGTTCTTC. Its translation is CASSYSIEETSGAQFF.

This clonotype has more than one count but fewer than ten. The chain recombines TRBV6-1 with TRBJ2-2; TRBD1 matches at 7 bases. V gave up 7 bases and J gave up 2 bases; unmatched junction bases: 4. Germline values: CDR1 MNHNS, CDR2 SASEGT. CDR3 length: 14 amino acids. CDR3 sequence: CASKGTANTGELFF. The CDR3 DNA follows: TGTGCCAGCAAGGGGACAGCAAACACCGGGGAGCTGTTTTTT.

This clonotype was seen repeatedly, ten times or more. The chain couples TRBV29-1 to TRBJ1-4; 7 bases are shared with TRBD1. There are 13 residues in the CDR3. CDR1 and CDR2 from the germline V gene are SQVTM and ANQGSEA. The V gene end was trimmed by 6 bases and the J gene end by 4 bases; junction bases not matched to a gene: 5. Here the CDR3 reads CSVTGQDNEKLFF. Here the CDR3 DNA reads TGCAGCGTGACTGGACAGGATAATGAAAAACTGTTTTTT.

This clonotype was observed a few times. V is TRBV6-6 and J is TRBJ1-2, with 7 bases lining up with TRBD1. This CDR3 spans 13 amino acids. The V gene end was trimmed by 5 bases and the J gene end by 6 bases; junction bases not matched to a gene: 6. Looked up from germline, CDR1 is MNHNY and CDR2 is SVGAGI (reference sequence). The CDR3 region has the DNA TGTGCCAGCAGTCCGACAGGGATTCATGGCTACACCTTC. It codes for CASSPTGIHGYTF.

This clonotype has only a few counts. V and J are TRBV6-1 and TRBJ2-3; 8 bases map to TRBD2. Trimming at V came to 5 bases and at J to 2 bases, leaving 6 bases not matched to a gene. Looked up from germline, CDR1 is MNHNS and CDR2 is SASEGT. CDR3 length: 15 residues. The CDR3 DNA reads as TGTGCCAGCAGTCGGGGACTAGATTACACAGATACGCAGTATTTT. Protein product: CASSRGLDYTDTQYF.

This clonotype was counted a few times. The chain is built from TRBV11-1 and TRBJ1-2; 7 bases are shared with TRBD1. The germline CDR1 and CDR2 sequences are SGHAT and FQDESV (reference sequence). The ends lost 2 bases at V and 2 bases at J; junction bases unmatched: 14. The CDR3 totals 18 residues. This chain's CDR3 is CASSLRRQGTEKNYGYTF. The CDR3 bases are TGTGCCAGCAGCTTACGACGACAGGGAACGGAAAAAAACTATGGCTACACCTTC.

Ten or more counts support this clonotype. The chain combines TRBV6-2 or TRBV6-3 with TRBJ1-5; perhaps TRBD1 as D (6 bases). Between the trimmed V and J ends, which lost 10 bases and 1 base, there was a span of 8 bases. In germline, CDR1 is MNHEY, CDR2 SVGEGT. CDR3 length: 12 amino acids. The CDR3: CATGQSNQPQHF. The DNA of the CDR3 is TGTGCCACCGGACAGAGCAATCAGCCCCAGCATTTT.

This clonotype was seen repeatedly, ten times or more. The chain recombines TRBV7-2 with TRBJ2-1, with TRBD2 as a possible D gene (5 bases). The CDR3 runs 16 residues. Trimming pared 3 bases from V and 10 bases from J, leaving 22 bases between. CDR1 SGHTA and CDR2 FQGNSA come from the germline V gene. CDR3 residues: CASSFMSVDYSEEQFF. For the CDR3, the DNA is TGTGCCAGCAGCTTCATGTCAGTAGACTATAGCGAAGAGCAGTTCTTC.

As concerns this clonotype: Germline is not matched at one junction end, which may reflect a read error. As DNA, the CDR3 is TGTGCTAGCAGCTTAGCGCAGGATGGGACCGGGGAGCTGTTTTTT. This encodes CASSLAQDGTGELFF. The J gene is TRBJ2-2, the V gene TRBV7-7, with D perhaps TRBD2 (5 bases). The CDR3 has 15 amino acids. The germline gives CDR1 SSHAT, CDR2 FNYEAQ (reference sequence).

This clonotype has more than one count but fewer than ten. The junction departs from germline at one end; a sequencing error may be responsible. The CDR3 DNA sequence: TGTGCCAGCAGCTTAGATACAGGGCTGGGGCTCTTC. Amino acids: CASSLDTGLGLF. This sequence joins TRBV7-2 and TRBJ2-1, with a weak D call TRBD1 (6 bases). The CDR3 runs 12 residues. CDR1 and CDR2 from the germline V gene are SGHTA and FQGNSA.

This clonotype has a handful of counts. The chain combines TRBV5-6 with TRBJ2-1, with 7 bases fitting TRBD2. The CDR3 totals 16 residues. CDR1 SGHDT and CDR2 YYEEEE come from the germline V gene. The V gene end was trimmed by 6 bases and the J gene end by 3 bases; junction bases not matched to a gene: 12. The CDR3 nucleotides read TGTGCCAGCACCCCTTTTTCAGCGGGACTCTACAATGAGCAGTTCTTC. Protein product: CASTPFSAGLYNEQFF.